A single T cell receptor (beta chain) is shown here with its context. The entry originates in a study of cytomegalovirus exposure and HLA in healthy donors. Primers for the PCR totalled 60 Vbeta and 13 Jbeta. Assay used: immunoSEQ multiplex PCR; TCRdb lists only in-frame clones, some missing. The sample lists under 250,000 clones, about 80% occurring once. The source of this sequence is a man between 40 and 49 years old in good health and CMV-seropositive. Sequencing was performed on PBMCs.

The CDR3 nucleotides are TGTGCCAGCAGCTTCGGGGGACAGGGCGGGTACAATGAGCAGTTCTTC. As protein: CASSFGGQGGYNEQFF. This chain joins TRBV11-2 and TRBJ2-1; 9 bases fit TRBD1. After removal of 3 bases from V and 4 bases from J, the junction contained 7 bases not matched to a gene. Per germline, CDR1 SGHAT and CDR2 FQNNGV. The CDR3 has 16 residues. Full variable domain (missing parts from reference TRBV11-2 and TRBJ2-1): EAGVAQSPRYKIIEKRQSVAFWCNPISGHATLYWYQQILGQGPKLLIQFQNNGVVDDSQLPKDRFSAERLKGVDSTLKIQPAKLEDSAVYLCASSFGGQGGYNEQFFGPGTRLTVL.